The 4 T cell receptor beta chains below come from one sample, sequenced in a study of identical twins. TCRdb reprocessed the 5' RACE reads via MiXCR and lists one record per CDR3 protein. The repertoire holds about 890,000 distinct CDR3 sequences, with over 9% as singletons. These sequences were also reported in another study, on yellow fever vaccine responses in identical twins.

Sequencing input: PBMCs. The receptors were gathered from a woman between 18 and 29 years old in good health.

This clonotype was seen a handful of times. The CDR3 region has the DNA TGTGCCAGTAGTATAGCTCGAGCGGGGTACACAGATACGCAGTATTTT. Amino acids: CASSIARAGYTDTQYF. This chain uses TRBV19 with TRBJ2-3; TRBD2 matches at 7 bases. V lost 1 base, J lost 2 bases, and 6 bases stayed unmatched. The germline CDR1 and CDR2 sequences are LNHDA and SQIVND (reference sequence). The CDR3 has 16 residues.

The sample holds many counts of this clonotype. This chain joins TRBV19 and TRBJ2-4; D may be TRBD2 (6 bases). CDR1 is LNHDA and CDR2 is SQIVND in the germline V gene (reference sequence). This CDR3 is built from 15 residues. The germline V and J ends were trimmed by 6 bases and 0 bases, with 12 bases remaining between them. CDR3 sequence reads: CASRSGSLAKNIQYF. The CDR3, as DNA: TGTGCCAGTAGATCCGGGAGCTTAGCCAAAAACATTCAGTACTTC. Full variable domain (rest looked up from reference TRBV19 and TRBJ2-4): DGGITQSPKYLFRKEGQNVTLSCEQNLNHDAMYWYRQDPGQGLRLIYYSQIVNDFQKGDIAEGYSVSREKKESFPLTVTSAQKNPTAFYLCASRSGSLAKNIQYFGAGTRLSVL.

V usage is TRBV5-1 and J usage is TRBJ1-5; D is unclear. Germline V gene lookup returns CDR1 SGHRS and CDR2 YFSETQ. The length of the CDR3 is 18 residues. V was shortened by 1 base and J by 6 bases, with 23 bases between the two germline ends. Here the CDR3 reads CASSLRPSSEGLGQPQHF. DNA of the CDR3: TGCGCCAGCAGCTTGCGCCCAAGTAGCGAGGGTCTGGGTCAGCCCCAGCATTTT.

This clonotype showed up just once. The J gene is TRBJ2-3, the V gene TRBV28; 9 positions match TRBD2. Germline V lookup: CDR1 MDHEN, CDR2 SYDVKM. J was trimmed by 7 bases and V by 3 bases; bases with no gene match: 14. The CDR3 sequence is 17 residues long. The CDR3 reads CASSFALAGVVLYTQYF. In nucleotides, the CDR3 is TGTGCCAGCAGTTTCGCTTTAGCGGGAGTAGTTTTGTATACGCAGTATTTT. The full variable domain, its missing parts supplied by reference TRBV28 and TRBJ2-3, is DVKVTQSSRYLVKRTGEKVFLECVQDMDHENMFWYRQDPGLGLRLIYFSYDVKMKEKGDIPEGYSVSREKKERFSLILESASTNQTSMYLCASSFALAGVVLYTQYFGPGTRLTVL.